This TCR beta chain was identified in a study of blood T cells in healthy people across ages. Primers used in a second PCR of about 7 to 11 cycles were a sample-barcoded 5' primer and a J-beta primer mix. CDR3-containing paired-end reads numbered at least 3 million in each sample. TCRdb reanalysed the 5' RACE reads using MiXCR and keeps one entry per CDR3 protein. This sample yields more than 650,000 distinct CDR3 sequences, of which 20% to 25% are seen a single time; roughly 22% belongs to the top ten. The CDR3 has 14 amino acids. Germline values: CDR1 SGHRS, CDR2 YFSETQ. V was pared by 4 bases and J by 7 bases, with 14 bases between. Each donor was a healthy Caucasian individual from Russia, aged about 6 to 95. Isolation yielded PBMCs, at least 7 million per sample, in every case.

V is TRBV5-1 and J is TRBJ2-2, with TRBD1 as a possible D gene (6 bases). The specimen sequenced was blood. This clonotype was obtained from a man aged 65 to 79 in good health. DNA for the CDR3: TGCGCCAGCAGCCTGGGACAACGAGTCGGGGAGCTGTTTTTT. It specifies CASSLGQRVGELFF.